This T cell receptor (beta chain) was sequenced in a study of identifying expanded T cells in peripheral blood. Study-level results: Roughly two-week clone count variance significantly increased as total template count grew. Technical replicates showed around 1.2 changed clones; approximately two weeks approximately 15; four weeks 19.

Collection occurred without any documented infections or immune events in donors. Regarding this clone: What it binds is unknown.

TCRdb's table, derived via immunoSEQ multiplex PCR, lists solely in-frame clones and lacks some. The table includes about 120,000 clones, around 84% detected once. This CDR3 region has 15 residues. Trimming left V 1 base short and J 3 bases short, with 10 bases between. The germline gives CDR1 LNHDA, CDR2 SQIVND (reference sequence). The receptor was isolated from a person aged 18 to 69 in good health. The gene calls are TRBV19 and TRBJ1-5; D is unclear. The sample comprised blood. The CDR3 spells CASSIASGYNQPQHF. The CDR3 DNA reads TGTGCCAGTAGTATAGCTTCCGGCTACAATCAGCCCCAGCATTTT.